One T cell receptor (beta chain) is described in this entry. The antigen is not known. These data originate in a study of regulatory T cells in long-lasting Graves disease. Study-wide results and caveats: More public clonotypes were shared by persistent patients (2,741) than by new patients (roughly 970). TRBV28, TRBJ1-2 and TRBJ2-5 emerged as the favored segments in persistent disease.

Library construction for TCR beta used iRepertoire HTBI primers and Arm-PCR of CDR3 regions. In TCRdb, the multiplex PCR reads were re-called with MiXCR into one record per CDR3 protein. The sample holds some 340,000 distinct CDR3 sequences, about 23% seen once. Regarding time point: persistent/refractory GD, antithyroid drugs over 5 years with positive TRAb. RNA from PBMCs was the source of the TCR library. The germline V and J ends were trimmed by 1 base and 7 bases, with 15 bases remaining between them. CDR3 length: 14 residues. The germline V gene encodes CDR1 SGHDT and CDR2 YYEEEE. Sequenced here: peripheral blood mononuclear cells (PBMCs), sampled when the disease was refractory, from a patient treated with antithyroid drugs. The rearrangement uses TRBV5-6 and TRBJ2-7; perhaps TRBD2 as D (5 bases). This receptor was identified in a middle-aged woman with Graves disease. CDR3 loop: CASSLSWTWREQYF. The DNA for the CDR3 is TGTGCCAGCAGCTTGTCCTGGACTTGGAGGGAGCAGTACTTC.